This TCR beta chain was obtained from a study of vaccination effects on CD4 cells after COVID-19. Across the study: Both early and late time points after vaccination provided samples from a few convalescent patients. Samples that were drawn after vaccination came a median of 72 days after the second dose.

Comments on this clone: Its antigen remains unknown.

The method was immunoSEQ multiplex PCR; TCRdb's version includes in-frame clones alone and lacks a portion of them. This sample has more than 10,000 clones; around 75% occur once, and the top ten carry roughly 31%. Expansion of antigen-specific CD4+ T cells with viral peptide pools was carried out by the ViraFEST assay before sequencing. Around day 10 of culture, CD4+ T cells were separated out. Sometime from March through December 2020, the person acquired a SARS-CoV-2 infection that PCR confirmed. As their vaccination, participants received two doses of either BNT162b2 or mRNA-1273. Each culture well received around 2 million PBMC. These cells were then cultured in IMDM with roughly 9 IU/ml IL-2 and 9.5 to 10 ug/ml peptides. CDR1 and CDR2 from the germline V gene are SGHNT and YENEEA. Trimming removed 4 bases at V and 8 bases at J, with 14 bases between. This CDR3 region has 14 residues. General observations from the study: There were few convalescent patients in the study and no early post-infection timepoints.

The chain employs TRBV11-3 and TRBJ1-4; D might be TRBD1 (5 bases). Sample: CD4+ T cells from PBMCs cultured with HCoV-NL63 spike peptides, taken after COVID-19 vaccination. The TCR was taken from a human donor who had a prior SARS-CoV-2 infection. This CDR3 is CASSSPREGEKLFF. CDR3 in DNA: TGTGCCAGCAGCTCCCCGCGGGAGGGGGAAAAACTGTTTTTT.